These 10 T cell receptor beta chains originate from one sample sequenced in a study of T cells in Graves' hyperthyroidism and ophthalmopathy. The CDR3 regions of TCR beta were amplified from RNA transcripts. With the HTBI primer set, the TCR CDR3 went through a first round of RT-PCR. MiXCR was run by TCRdb on the multiplex PCR reads, yielding one entry per CDR3 protein. The sample lists more than 300,000 distinct CDR3 sequences; about a sixth were seen once. Sequencing used blood. Receptors originate from a woman in her 30s with Graves' hyperthyroidism that later progressed to Graves' ophthalmopathy.

Ten or more counts support this clonotype. The chain couples TRBV11-2 to TRBJ2-7; 8 bases fit TRBD2. V gave up 5 bases and J gave up 0 bases; unmatched junction bases: 6. The CDR3 has 15 residues. Germline V gene sequence: CDR1 SGHAT, CDR2 FQNNGV. In nucleotides, the CDR3 is TGTGCCAGCAGCCCAGCGGGGGCAAGCTCCTACGAGCAGTACTTC. As protein: CASSPAGASSYEQYF.

This clonotype was counted many times. The genes are TRBV11-2 and TRBJ2-3, with TRBD2 matching 8 bases. The V and J ends lost 3 bases and 6 bases, in that order; junction bases with no gene match: 5. The CDR3 runs 14 residues. Germline-derived CDR1 and CDR2 are SGHAT and FQNNGV. The CDR3 DNA reads as TGTGCCAGCAGCTTGGCGGGGGGAGGGGATACGCAGTATTTT. As protein: CASSLAGGGDTQYF.

The rearrangement uses TRBV2 and TRBJ1-3; no firm D call. V lost 7 bases and J lost 4, with 17 bases in between. The germline CDR1 and CDR2 sequences are SNHLY and FYNNEI. This CDR3 comprises 15 residues. This CDR3 reads CASIKDGMGGNTIYF. The CDR3, as DNA: TGTGCCAGCATCAAGGACGGGATGGGCGGAAACACCATATATTTT.

The chain couples TRBV7-4 to TRBJ2-7, with D possibly matching TRBD2 (6 bases). Trimming removed 11 bases at V and 0 bases at J, with 32 bases between. The CDR3 extends over 19 amino acids. Germline-derived CDR1 and CDR2 are SGHVT and SQSDAQ. As DNA, the CDR3 is TGTGCCTGGAGCTATCCTCGGCGGTGGAGCGGGTCTACCTCCTACGAGCAGTACTTC. This sequence encodes CAWSYPRRWSGSTSYEQYF.

This clonotype turned up a few times. V usage is TRBV10-1 and J usage is TRBJ2-3; 7 bases agree with TRBD1. V shed 8 bases and J 3 bases; nucleotides not matched to a gene: 5. Germline loops: CDR1 WNHNN, CDR2 SYGVQD (reference sequence). The CDR3 contains 13 residues. CDR3 in amino acids: CASGSQGTDTQYF. The CDR3 DNA reads as TGCGCCAGCGGGTCACAGGGGACAGATACGCAGTATTTT.

This clonotype appeared many times. The J gene is TRBJ2-3, the V gene TRBV5-6, with 8 nucleotides matching TRBD1. The CDR3 is 19 residues long. Germline-derived CDR1 and CDR2 are SGHDT and YYEEEE. The J segment lost 3 bases and the V segment lost 3 bases, leaving 18 bases of the junction unmatched. CDR3 amino acids: CASSSARGQVHLWTDTQYF. The CDR3 DNA sequence: TGTGCCAGCAGCTCCGCGAGGGGACAGGTCCATCTTTGGACAGATACGCAGTATTTT.

This clonotype was detected many times. This chain connects TRBV12-3 or TRBV12-4 to TRBJ2-1; D could derive from TRBD1 or TRBD2 (5 bases each). There are 15 residues in the CDR3. The ends were cut back, 7 bases at V and 9 bases at J, with 22 bases in the middle. CDR3 protein: CASIGRERGSGEQFF. CDR3 DNA: TGTGCCAGCATTGGACGCGAGAGGGGATCGGGTGAGCAGTTCTTC.

The chain is built from TRBV9 and TRBJ1-2, with D possibly being TRBD1 (6 bases). The CDR3 totals 14 residues. Looked up from germline, CDR1 is SGDLS and CDR2 is YYNGEE. Trimming cost V 3 bases and J 4 bases, with 13 bases left between them. CDR3 DNA sequence: TGTGCCAGCAGCGAGGGGGTCGGGCCCTATGGCTACACCTTC. Protein: CASSEGVGPYGYTF. Combining the CDR3 with reference TRBV9 and TRBJ1-2 gives the whole variable domain DSGVTQTPKHLITATGQRVTLRCSPRSGDLSVYWYQQSLDQGLQFLIQYYNGEERAKGNILERFSAQQFPDLHSELNLSSLELGDSALYFCASSEGVGPYGYTFGSGTRLTVV.

V gene TRBV4-1 combines with J gene TRBJ1-6; D is undetermined. The CDR3 covers 17 residues. Deletions cut 1 base from V and 3 bases from J, with 13 bases between. Germline lookup yields CDR1 MGHRA and CDR2 YSYEKL. The CDR3 sequence is CASSQGSQALYNSPLHF. In DNA form, the CDR3 reads TGCGCCAGCAGCCAAGGTTCCCAGGCCCTCTATAATTCACCCCTCCACTTT.

This clonotype was seen just once. This rearrangement joins TRBV2 to TRBJ2-3; 8 nucleotides agree with TRBD1. After removal of 8 bases from V and 5 bases from J, the junction contained 18 bases not matched to a gene. This CDR3 has 17 amino acids. Germline lookup yields CDR1 SNHLY and CDR2 FYNNEI. Here the CDR3 reads CASGRAGQGIYEDTQYF. The CDR3 nucleotides are TGTGCCAGCGGCAGAGCTGGACAGGGTATATATGAAGATACGCAGTATTTT. Full variable domain (missing parts from reference TRBV2 and TRBJ2-3): EPEVTQTPSHQVTQMGQEVILRCVPISNHLYFYWYRQILGQKVEFLVSFYNNEISEKSEIFDDQFSVERPDGSNFTLKIRSTKLEDSAMYFCASGRAGQGIYEDTQYFGPGTRLTVL.